The clone carrying this T cell receptor beta chain was seen only once. Its antigen remains unknown. The data originate from a study of T cells and Merkel cell carcinoma outcomes. The study's findings and limits: Reportedly, T-cell repertoire with density predicts Merkel cell carcinoma outcomes.

CDR1 is SGDLS and CDR2 is YYNGEE in the germline V gene. CDR3 length: 13 residues. The germline V and J ends were trimmed by 2 bases and 6 bases, with 12 bases remaining between them. Repertoires were generated with immunoSEQ multiplex PCR, while TCRdb's copy carries only in-frame clones and drops some. The sample consists of 9,000 or so clones, around four fifths of them appearing once. The chain combines TRBV9 with TRBJ2-7; the D is unclear. Sequencing was carried out using tumor tissue from Merkel cell carcinoma. The receptor comes from a human donor with Merkel cell carcinoma. The CDR3 reads CASSVDLVGEQYF. CDR3 nucleotide sequence: TGTGCCAGCAGCGTGGACCTAGTGGGCGAGCAGTACTTC.